This is a list of T cell receptor beta chains from one sample in a study of T-cell memory formation after mild COVID-19. TCRdb redid the calling of the 5' RACE reads with MiXCR, one entry per CDR3 protein. The data contain 470,000 or so distinct CDR3 sequences, more than 15% of them singletons. Specimen: PBMCs or a T cell subset sorted from them (not recorded which). These receptors all come from a man younger than 30 who had mild COVID-19 (a few samples of this study predate the infection). Cell type and time point are not known. The CDR3 runs from the conserved cysteine through the conserved F or W. The order of the fields is J gene, D gene, V gene, clone size, CDR3 DNA, CDR3 protein. The D gene is left open where the match is weak. Clone size is not always given. Where it is, it says once, few, many or a class for expanded clones.

j_call: TRBJ1-5; d_call: .; v_call: TRBV6-6; clone_size: .; cdr3_nt: TGTGCCAGCACGGCAATAGGCAATCAGCCCCAGCATTTT; cdr3_aa: CASTAIGNQPQHF
j_call: TRBJ1-4; d_call: .; v_call: TRBV7-2; clone_size: .; cdr3_nt: TGTGCCAGCAGCTCCCGTCGGGCTGAAAAACTGTTTTTT; cdr3_aa: CASSSRRAEKLFF
j_call: TRBJ1-2; d_call: .; v_call: TRBV12-3/TRBV12-4; clone_size: .; cdr3_nt: TGTGCCAGCAGTTTAGACGAATATGGCTACACCTTC; cdr3_aa: CASSLDEYGYTF
j_call: TRBJ2-7; d_call: TRBD1; v_call: TRBV6-2/TRBV6-3; clone_size: .; cdr3_nt: TGTGCCAGCAGCACGCCGTGGACAGGCTCCTACGAGCAGTACTTC; cdr3_aa: CASSTPWTGSYEQYF
j_call: TRBJ2-2; d_call: .; v_call: TRBV11-2; clone_size: .; cdr3_nt: TGTGCCAGCAGTCCCGGACGGGGGGCGGCCCTTTTGGGCGGGGAGCTGTTTTTT; cdr3_aa: CASSPGRGAALLGGELFF
j_call: TRBJ2-5; d_call: TRBD1; v_call: TRBV6-2/TRBV6-3; clone_size: .; cdr3_nt: TGTGCCAGCAGTAACTTTCGCGGGGACAGGGGACAAGAGACCCAGTACTTC; cdr3_aa: CASSNFRGDRGQETQYF
j_call: TRBJ2-6; d_call: TRBD1; v_call: TRBV7-9; clone_size: .; cdr3_nt: TGTGCCAGCAGCATGAAGACAGGGGGCATCTCTGGGGCCAACGTCCTGACTTTC; cdr3_aa: CASSMKTGGISGANVLTF
j_call: TRBJ1-1; d_call: .; v_call: TRBV7-7; clone_size: .; cdr3_nt: TGTGCTAGCAGCTTAGCCCTCGGGGGCAACACTGAAGCTTTCTTT; cdr3_aa: CASSLALGGNTEAFF
j_call: TRBJ1-3; d_call: TRBD1; v_call: TRBV13; clone_size: few; cdr3_nt: TGTGCCAGCAGCTCGAACAGGGGCGGCTCTGGAAACACCATATATTTT; cdr3_aa: CASSSNRGGSGNTIYF
j_call: TRBJ2-7; d_call: .; v_call: TRBV29-1; clone_size: .; cdr3_nt: TGCAGCGTTGAAGATCGTGACAGGTACGAGCAGTACTTC; cdr3_aa: CSVEDRDRYEQYF
j_call: TRBJ1-2; d_call: .; v_call: TRBV19; clone_size: .; cdr3_nt: TGTGCCAGTAGTATAGTTCCAGTCAACTATGGCTACACCTTC; cdr3_aa: CASSIVPVNYGYTF